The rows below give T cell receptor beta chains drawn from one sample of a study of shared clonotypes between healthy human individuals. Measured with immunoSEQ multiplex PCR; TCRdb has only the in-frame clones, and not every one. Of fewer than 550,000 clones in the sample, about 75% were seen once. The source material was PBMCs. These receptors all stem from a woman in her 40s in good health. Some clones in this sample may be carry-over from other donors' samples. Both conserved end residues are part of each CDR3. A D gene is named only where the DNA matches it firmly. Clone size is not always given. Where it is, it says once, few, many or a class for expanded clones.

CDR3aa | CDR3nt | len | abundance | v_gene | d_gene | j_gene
CASSQTGGDYQETQYF | TGTGCCAGCAGCCAGACAGGAGGGGACTACCAAGAGACCCAGTACTTC | 16 | - | TRBV7-2 | - | TRBJ2-5
CASSLMEGYYEQYF | TGTGCCAGCAGCTTAATGGAGGGTTACTACGAGCAGTACTTC | 14 | - | TRBV7-2 | - | TRBJ2-7
CASTNPGGTDTQYF | TGTGCCAGCACCAACCCCGGGGGGACAGATACGCAGTATTTT | 14 | - | TRBV5-6 | TRBD2 | TRBJ2-3
CASIQAWGFGANVLTF | TGTGCCAGCATCCAGGCCTGGGGCTTTGGGGCCAACGTCCTGACTTTC | 16 | many | TRBV5-8 | - | TRBJ2-6
CASSLTGSYEQYF | TGTGCCAGCAGCTTGACAGGGTCCTACGAGCAGTACTTC | 13 | - | TRBV5-4 | - | TRBJ2-7
CASSWGLAGEQTQYF | TGTGCCAGCAGCTGGGGACTAGCGGGAGAACAGACCCAGTACTTC | 15 | few | TRBV7-9 | TRBD2 | TRBJ2-5
CASSLGGSSYEQYF | TGTGCCAGCAGTTTAGGCGGGAGCTCCTACGAGCAGTACTTC | 14 | - | TRBV28 | TRBD2 | TRBJ2-7
CASSPQRDGYGYTF | TGTGCCAGTAGTCCGCAGAGGGACGGCTATGGCTACACCTTC | 14 | few | TRBV19 | - | TRBJ1-2
CASKVGEANIQYF | TGCGCCAGCAAAGTAGGGGAGGCAAACATTCAGTACTTC | 13 | - | TRBV5-1 | - | TRBJ2-4
CASTLLREGRGEGSGANVLTF | TGCGCCAGCACCCTCCTTAGAGAGGGGCGCGGGGAGGGGTCCGGGGCCAACGTCCTGACTTTC | 21 | - | TRBV23-1 | TRBD2 | TRBJ2-6
CASSPRTSSYEQYF | TGTGCCAGTAGTCCCCGTACTAGTTCCTACGAGCAGTACTTC | 14 | once | TRBV19 | - | TRBJ2-7
CASSLWGQGGTDTQYF | TGCGCCAGCAGCTTGTGGGGGCAGGGGGGCACAGATACGCAGTATTTT | 16 | many | TRBV5-1 | TRBD1 | TRBJ2-3
CAWRSVGVETQYF | TGTGCCTGGAGGAGTGTGGGGGTAGAGACCCAGTACTTC | 13 | - | TRBV30 | - | TRBJ2-5
CASSPLESGYGYTF | TGTGCCAGCAGCCCGTTGGAATCCGGTTATGGCTACACCTTC | 14 | many | TRBV5-4 | - | TRBJ1-2
CAWRDRGRDTGELFF | TGTGCCTGGAGGGACAGGGGGCGCGACACCGGGGAGCTGTTTTTT | 15 | many | TRBV30 | TRBD1 | TRBJ2-2
CASSLALQETQYF | TGCGCCAGCAGCTTGGCCCTACAAGAGACCCAGTACTTC | 13 | once | TRBV5-1 | - | TRBJ2-5
CASSWGGVNTEAFF | TGTGCCAGCAGCTGGGGCGGGGTGAACACTGAAGCTTTCTTT | 14 | - | TRBV7-2 | - | TRBJ1-1
CASSDKGSGSSYEQYF | TGTGCCAGCAGTGACAAGGGTAGCGGGAGTTCCTACGAGCAGTACTTC | 16 | many | TRBV25-1 | TRBD2 | TRBJ2-7
CASSLRLAGGDTQYF | TGTGCCAGCAGCTTACGACTAGCGGGAGGTGATACGCAGTATTTT | 15 | few | TRBV7-2 | TRBD2 | TRBJ2-3
CASSLTGDEQYF | TGTGCCAGCAGCTTAACTGGGGACGAGCAGTACTTC | 12 | - | TRBV11-2 | - | TRBJ2-7
CASSQDRGNYYEQYF | TGCGCCAGCAGCCAAGATCGAGGCAACTACTACGAGCAGTACTTC | 15 | - | TRBV4-1 | - | TRBJ2-7
CSVDLGVDEKLFF | TGCAGCGTTGATCTTGGGGTTGATGAAAAACTGTTTTTT | 13 | - | TRBV29-1 | - | TRBJ1-4
CASSVGWGSEAFF | TGTGCCAGCAGCGTAGGATGGGGCTCTGAAGCTTTCTTT | 13 | - | TRBV9 | - | TRBJ1-1
CASSPPAGGSQETQYF | TGTGCCAGCTCACCACCAGCGGGAGGCTCGCAAGAGACCCAGTACTTC | 16 | - | TRBV18 | TRBD2 | TRBJ2-5
CASSLDPSGTPDEQYF | TGTGCCAGCAGCTTAGACCCATCCGGGACACCTGACGAGCAGTACTTC | 16 | once | TRBV7-3 | - | TRBJ2-7
CASSPRTATNEKLFF | TGTGCCAGCAGCCCCCGGACAGCAACTAATGAAAAACTGTTTTTT | 15 | - | TRBV9 | - | TRBJ1-4
CASSDGGGKTDTQYF | TGTGCCAGCAGTGACGGGGGCGGGAAGACAGATACGCAGTATTTT | 15 | - | TRBV6-1 | - | TRBJ2-3